Reported below is one TCR beta chain. It has no known antigen specificity. Base quality data are lacking; no much larger clone is found one base away. RNA from unsorted whole blood was extracted with TRIzol reagent, and germline DNA was obtained with the DNeasy Blood & Tissue kit. Chronic HBV infection was present in the patients, and the patients were treatment-naive at sampling. Before surgery, four milliliters of peripheral blood were collected into K2EDTA tubes. The sample comes from a study of tumor-infiltrating lymphocytes in primary liver carcinoma listed by TCRdb under 2017. The study in broad terms: Between late 2015 and early 2016, about 5 patients in China with histopathologically diagnosed primary liver carcinoma had their tumors surgically resected. High reproducibility was observed for the technical replicate repertoires, with mean shared-clone rates about 0.89 and correlation coefficients above 0.98. The five patients had tumors of stage T1-T3 N0M0, with maximum diameters ranging from about 4.2 to 10 cm. Samples yielded roughly 3.5 to 8 million productive TCRbeta reads; read depth did not differ significantly between tissue types. The study combined TCRbeta repertoire sequencing, expression microarrays and whole-exome sequencing across five regions of each liver tumor, with adjacent normal tissue and blood. The five patients, three men and two women aged 30 to 69 years, had hepatocellular carcinoma (four) or combined HCC and intrahepatic cholangiocarcinoma (one). TCRbeta repertoire sequencing covered 35 or so specimens from 5 patients: roughly 25 tumor regions, 5 adjacent noncancerous liver tissues and 5 peripheral blood samples. The paper's findings and limits, for the study overall: Only 4 or 5 patients were included in the study, and the authors note that the findings should be validated in a larger study. Bulk unsorted samples precluded comparing CD4+ and CD8+ T cell repertoires. A significantly larger repertoire fraction was made up by the top 250 clones in tumors than in blood (p = 0.039). Consistent with antigen-driven expansion, pairs of tumor regions showed higher repertoire overlap (mean around 36%) than either tumor-adjacent pairs (about 17%) or tumor-blood pairs (about 14%). Because sequencing covered only the TCR beta chain and unpaired alpha chains were not captured, true repertoire diversity is likely underestimated.

Reading the germline V gene gives CDR1 SGHRS and CDR2 YFSETQ. The CDR3 has 14 amino acids, counting the end cysteine and phenylalanine. Here the CDR3 DNA is all that survives: 42 bases in frame from base 1. V is reduced by 1 base and J by 2 bases, leaving a spacing of 10 bases between them. Starting from approximately 500 ng total RNA, TCRbeta-specific cDNA was produced by reverse transcription with a constant-region primer and ProtoScript II reverse transcriptase. Construction of the TCRbeta libraries relied on three nested rounds of multiplex PCR, following a slightly modified ARM-PCR procedure. Each of the first two PCR rounds ran for about 10 cycles using multiplex TRBV1-TRBV30 forward primers together with a Cbeta reverse primer. Sample barcodes and Illumina adapters were added in a final 25-cycle PCR with Deep VentR polymerase. Before sequencing, amplicons of 200-500 bp were purified from gel using a QIAquick gel extraction kit. An Illumina HiSeq 2500 was used to sequence the TCRbeta amplicons, generating 250-bp paired-end reads. For the original study's pipeline: Quality trimming of reads was performed with Trimmomatic v0.33, and paired reads were merged with FLASH v1.2.11 so that full CDR3 sequences could be recovered. V, D and J germline segments were assigned to the rearranged TCRbeta sequences by MiGEC v1.2.1b. Clonotype statistics, along with Shannon-Wiener diversity indices, were calculated using VDJtools v1.0.0. To reduce sampling bias, subsequent analyses other than the diversity analysis used only the 250 most abundant clonotypes in each sample. TCRdb redid the processing of the public reads, applying fastp at Q25 and MiXCR, and retained in-frame beta chains. CDR3 protein sequences are deduplicated, and each keeps its most common genes and DNA. These V and J calls originate from TCRdb's pipeline instead of the authors' own analysis. Across this sample there are approximately 330,000 distinct CDR3 sequences, with approximately 64% seen only once. Together, the top ten hold 5.5% to 7% of the sample.

Sequenced: peripheral blood. The chain was built from TRBV5-1 and TRBJ2-7; matching of 5 bases hints at TRBD1 as the D gene. The origin of this receptor is a middle-aged man with primary liver carcinoma and hepatitis B virus infection. The CDR3 reads as follows: CASSLKGVAYEQYF. The bases are TGCGCCAGCAGCTTGAAAGGGGTAGCCTACGAGCAGTACTTC.